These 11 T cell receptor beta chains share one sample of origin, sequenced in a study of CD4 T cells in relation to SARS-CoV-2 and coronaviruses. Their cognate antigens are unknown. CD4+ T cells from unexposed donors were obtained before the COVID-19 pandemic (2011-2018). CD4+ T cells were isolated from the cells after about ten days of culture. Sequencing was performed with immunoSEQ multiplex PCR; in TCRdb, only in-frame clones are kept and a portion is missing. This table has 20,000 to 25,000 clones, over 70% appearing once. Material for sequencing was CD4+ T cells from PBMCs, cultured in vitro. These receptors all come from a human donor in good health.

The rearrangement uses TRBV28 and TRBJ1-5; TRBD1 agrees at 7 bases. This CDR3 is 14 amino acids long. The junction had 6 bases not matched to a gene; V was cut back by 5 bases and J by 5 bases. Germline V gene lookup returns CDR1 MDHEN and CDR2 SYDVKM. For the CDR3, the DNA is TGTGCCAGCAGTCCCCGGGACAGTTATCAGCCCCAGCATTTT. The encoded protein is CASSPRDSYQPQHF.

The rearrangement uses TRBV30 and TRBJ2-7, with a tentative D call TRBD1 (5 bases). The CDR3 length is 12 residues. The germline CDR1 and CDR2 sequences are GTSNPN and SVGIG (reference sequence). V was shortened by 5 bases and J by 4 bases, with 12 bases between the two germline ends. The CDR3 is CAWDSQGYEQYF. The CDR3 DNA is TGTGCCTGGGACTCCCAGGGTTACGAGCAGTACTTC.

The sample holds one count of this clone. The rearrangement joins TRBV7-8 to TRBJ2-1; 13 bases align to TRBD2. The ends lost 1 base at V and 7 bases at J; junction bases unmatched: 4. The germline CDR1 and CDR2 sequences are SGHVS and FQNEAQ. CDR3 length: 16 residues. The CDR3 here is CASSLEGTSGMNEQFF. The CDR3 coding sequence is TGTGCCAGCAGCTTAGAGGGGACTAGCGGGATGAATGAGCAGTTCTTC.

The CDR3 sequence is CASQPLGLAGDNEQFF. The CDR3 nucleotides read TGTGCCAGCCAACCATTAGGACTAGCGGGCGACAATGAGCAGTTCTTC. V gene TRBV19 combines with J gene TRBJ2-1; 11 nucleotides line up with TRBD2. After removal of 9 bases from V and 5 bases from J, the junction contained 12 bases not matched to a gene. Per the germline V gene, CDR1 is LNHDA and CDR2 is SQIVND (reference sequence). The CDR3 has 16 amino acids.

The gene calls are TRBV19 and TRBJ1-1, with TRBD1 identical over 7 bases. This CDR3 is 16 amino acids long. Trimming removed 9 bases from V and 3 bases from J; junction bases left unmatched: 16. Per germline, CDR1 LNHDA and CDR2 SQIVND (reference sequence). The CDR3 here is CASHRTGSTLDTEAFF. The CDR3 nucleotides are TGTGCCAGCCATCGGACAGGATCGACCCTTGACACTGAAGCTTTCTTT.

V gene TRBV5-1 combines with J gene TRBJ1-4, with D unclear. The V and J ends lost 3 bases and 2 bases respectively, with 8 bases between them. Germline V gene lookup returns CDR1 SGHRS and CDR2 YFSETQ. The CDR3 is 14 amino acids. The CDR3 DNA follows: TGCGCCAGCAGCTCCACCGCGACTAATGAAAAACTGTTTTTT. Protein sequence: CASSSTATNEKLFF.

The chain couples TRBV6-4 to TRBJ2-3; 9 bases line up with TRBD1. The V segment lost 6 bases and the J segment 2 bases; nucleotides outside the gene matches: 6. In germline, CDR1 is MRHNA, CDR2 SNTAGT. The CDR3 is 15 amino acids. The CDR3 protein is CASRKGTGPTDTQYF. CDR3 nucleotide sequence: TGTGCCAGCAGGAAGGGGACAGGGCCCACAGATACGCAGTATTTT.

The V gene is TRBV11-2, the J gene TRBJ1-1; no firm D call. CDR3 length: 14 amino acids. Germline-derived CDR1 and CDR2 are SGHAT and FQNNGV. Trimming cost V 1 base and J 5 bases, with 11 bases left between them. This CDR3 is CASSLGGGVTEAFF. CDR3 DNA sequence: TGTGCCAGCAGCTTAGGTGGAGGAGTGACTGAAGCTTTCTTT.

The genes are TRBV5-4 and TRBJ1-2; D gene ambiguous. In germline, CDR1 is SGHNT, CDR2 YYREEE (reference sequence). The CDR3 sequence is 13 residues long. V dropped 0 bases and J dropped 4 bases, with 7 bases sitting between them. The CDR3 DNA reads TGTGCCAGCAGCTTGGAGAACCGCTATGGCTACACCTTC. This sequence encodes CASSLENRYGYTF.

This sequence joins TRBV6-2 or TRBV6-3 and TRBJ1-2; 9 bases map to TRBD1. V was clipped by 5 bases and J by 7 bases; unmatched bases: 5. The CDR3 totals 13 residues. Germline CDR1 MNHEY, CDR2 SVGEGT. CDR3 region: CASSTGTGLGYTF. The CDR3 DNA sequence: TGTGCCAGCAGTACCGGGACAGGGCTTGGCTACACCTTC.

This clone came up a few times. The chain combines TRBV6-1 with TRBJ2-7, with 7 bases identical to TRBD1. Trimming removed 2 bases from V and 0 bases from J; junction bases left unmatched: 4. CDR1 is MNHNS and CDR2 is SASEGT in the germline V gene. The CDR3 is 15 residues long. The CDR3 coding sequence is TGTGCCAGCAGTGAACCCCGGGACAGCTCCTACGAGCAGTACTTC. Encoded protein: CASSEPRDSSYEQYF.